This is a list of T cell receptor beta chains from one sample in a study of OX40 agonist ivuxolimab in advanced cancers. Profiled with immunoSEQ multiplex PCR; TCRdb holds only in-frame clones, not every one. This table holds about 70,000 clones, 86% found once. Specimen: CD4+ or CD8+ T cells sorted from blood, collected in a trial of the OX40 agonist ivuxolimab. These receptors originate from an adult with an advanced solid tumor such as melanoma, head and neck, liver or kidney cancer. Both conserved end residues are part of each CDR3. Fields, in order: clone size, J gene, V gene, D gene, CDR3 protein, CDR3 DNA. D genes are given only for firm matches. Rows give clone size only sometimes, using once, few, many, or a class for an expanded clone.

.,TRBJ2-2,TRBV6-5,.,CATPSTNTGELFF,TGTGCCACCCCGTCCACGAACACCGGGGAGCTGTTTTTT
.,TRBJ2-5,TRBV2,.,CASSWGEETQYF,TGTGCCAGCAGTTGGGGGGAAGAGACCCAGTACTTC
.,TRBJ1-6,TRBV11-2,.,CASSLDPWSPLHF,TGTGCCAGCAGCTTAGATCCGTGGTCACCCCTCCACTTT
.,TRBJ1-5,TRBV10-2,TRBD1,CASRGGTGVGQPQHF,TGCGCCAGCAGAGGCGGGACAGGGGTTGGGCAGCCCCAGCATTTT
.,TRBJ2-2,TRBV7-6,.,CASSLDIGMDTGELFF,TGTGCCAGCAGCTTAGATATAGGGATGGACACCGGGGAGCTGTTTTTT
.,TRBJ2-7,TRBV7-2,TRBD1,CASSGAGTGPEQYF,TGTGCCAGCAGTGGAGCTGGGACAGGGCCCGAGCAGTACTTC
.,TRBJ2-5,TRBV13,TRBD2,CVPAGGRETQYF,TGTGTCCCGGCGGGGGGGCGTGAGACCCAGTACTTC
.,TRBJ1-2,TRBV5-1,.,CASSPSGGRGGYTF,TGCGCCAGCAGCCCTTCGGGAGGGCGAGGTGGCTACACCTTC
.,TRBJ1-2,TRBV5-4,.,CASSLDQGTPGNGYTF,TGTGCCAGCAGCTTGGATCAGGGGACCCCAGGGAATGGCTACACCTTC
.,TRBJ1-6,TRBV30,TRBD1,CAWSAGQGNSPLHF,TGTGCCTGGAGTGCGGGACAGGGCAATTCACCCCTCCACTTT
.,TRBJ2-3,TRBV27,.,CASRRLELTDTQYF,TGTGCCAGCAGACGACTAGAACTAACAGATACGCAGTATTTT
.,TRBJ2-7,TRBV2,.,CASRDKTYEQYF,TGTGCCAGCAGGGACAAGACCTACGAGCAGTACTTC
.,TRBJ1-2,TRBV6-6,TRBD1,CASRQTGEDYGYTF,TGTGCCAGCAGACAGACAGGGGAGGACTATGGCTACACCTTC
.,TRBJ1-2,TRBV6-4,.,CASSDGYSYGYTF,TGTGCCAGCAGTGACGGGTACAGCTATGGCTACACCTTC
.,TRBJ1-6,TRBV19,.,CASPDGSSSYNSPLHF,TGTGCCAGCCCTGACGGGTCTAGCTCCTATAATTCACCCCTCCACTTT
.,TRBJ2-3,TRBV6-1,.,CASSHSPDTQYF,TGTGCCAGCAGTCACTCTCCGGATACGCAGTATTTT
once,TRBJ1-6,TRBV5-1,.,CASRYDMTGSNSPLHF,TGCGCCAGCCGCTACGATATGACGGGAAGCAATTCACCCCTCCACTTT
.,TRBJ2-4,TRBV6-1,TRBD2,CASSDRLAGGPEDIQYF,TGTGCCAGCAGTGATCGGTTAGCGGGGGGGCCAGAGGACATTCAGTACTTC
.,TRBJ2-7,TRBV5-4,.,CASSLTGSNEQYF,TGTGCCAGCAGCTTAACAGGGAGCAACGAGCAGTACTTC
.,TRBJ1-3,TRBV28,.,CASSLGGARGNTIYF,TGTGCCAGCAGTTTAGGGGGGGCCAGAGGAAACACCATATATTTT
.,TRBJ1-1,TRBV5-8,TRBD1,CASSLGTGDGNTEAFF,TGTGCCAGCAGCCTCGGGACAGGGGACGGGAACACTGAAGCTTTCTTT
.,TRBJ2-2,TRBV6-1,TRBD1,CASSSGTGHTGELFF,TGTGCCAGCAGTTCCGGGACAGGCCACACCGGGGAGCTGTTTTTT
.,TRBJ2-5,TRBV2,.,CASSERLGGTQYF,TGTGCCAGCAGTGAAAGACTAGGTGGGACCCAGTACTTC
.,TRBJ2-2,TRBV6-1,.,CASSGDGPGELFF,TGTGCCAGCAGCGGGGATGGGCCCGGGGAGCTGTTTTTT
.,TRBJ2-2,TRBV6-5,.,CASRGDTGELFF,TGTGCCAGCAGAGGGGACACCGGGGAGCTGTTTTTT
.,TRBJ2-7,TRBV2,.,CASSEEVSQYF,TGTGCCAGCAGTGAAGAGGTATCGCAGTACTTC
once,TRBJ2-7,TRBV7-6,.,CASSLVGRGSGDEQYF,TGTGCCAGCAGCTTAGTGGGGCGTGGGTCAGGGGACGAGCAGTACTTC
.,TRBJ1-4,TRBV7-2,TRBD1,CASSLGGQANEKLFF,TGTGCCAGCAGCTTAGGGGGACAGGCTAATGAAAAACTGTTTTTT
.,TRBJ1-3,TRBV30,.,CAWSVWESGNTIYF,TGTGCCTGGAGTGTATGGGAGTCTGGAAACACCATATATTTT
.,TRBJ1-1,TRBV28,TRBD1,CASGFGTGPEAFF,TGTGCCAGCGGATTCGGGACAGGTCCTGAGGCTTTCTTT
.,TRBJ1-2,TRBV7-2,TRBD1,CASSSGQVMWSGGYTF,TGTGCCAGCAGCTCTGGACAGGTGATGTGGAGTGGAGGCTACACCTTC
few,TRBJ2-3,TRBV7-7,TRBD1,CASSNGTGRRHTQYF,TGTGCCAGCAGCAACGGGACAGGGCGCAGGCATACGCAGTATTTT
.,TRBJ1-2,TRBV6-1,TRBD1,CASSDTGVYGYTF,TGTGCCAGCAGTGACACAGGGGTCTATGGCTACACCTTC
.,TRBJ1-1,TRBV28,.,CASSPLEENTEAFF,TGTGCCAGCAGTCCTCTAGAAGAGAACACTGAAGCTTTCTTT
.,TRBJ2-7,TRBV11-2,.,CASRPNPDSQFSYEQYF,TGTGCCAGCAGACCGAATCCCGACAGCCAGTTCTCCTACGAGCAGTACTTC
.,TRBJ1-6,TRBV6-1,TRBD1,CASTRDRGSNSPLHF,TGTGCCAGCACTAGGGACAGGGGCAGTAATTCACCCCTCCACTTT
.,TRBJ2-1,TRBV5-1,TRBD2,CASSPNPSGGAYNEQFF,TGCGCCAGCAGCCCGAATCCTAGCGGGGGGGCCTACAATGAGCAGTTCTTC
.,TRBJ1-2,TRBV11-3,.,CASSLTMTQANYGYTF,TGTGCCAGCAGCTTAACTATGACACAAGCTAACTATGGCTACACCTTC
.,TRBJ1-3,TRBV10-3,.,CAIRGAMGLGNTIYF,TGTGCCATCAGGGGGGCTATGGGACTCGGAAACACCATATATTTT
.,TRBJ1-2,TRBV30,.,CAWSEGEGYTF,TGTGCCTGGAGTGAGGGGGAGGGCTACACCTTC
.,TRBJ2-3,TRBV4-1,TRBD2,CASSQHSGLAASLSTDTQYF,TGCGCCAGCAGCCAACACTCGGGACTAGCGGCGTCTCTTAGCACAGATACGCAGTATTTT
.,TRBJ1-6,TRBV6-1,.,CASSESQSSYNSPLHF,TGTGCCAGCAGTGAATCCCAGAGCTCCTATAATTCACCCCTCCACTTT
.,TRBJ1-4,TRBV28,.,CASSLRGAPNEKLFF,TGTGCCAGCAGTTTAAGGGGGGCGCCTAATGAAAAACTGTTTTTT
few,TRBJ1-6,TRBV4-3,.,CASSRQTGNLNSPLHF,TGCGCCAGCAGCCGACAAACAGGGAATCTTAATTCACCCCTCCACTTT
.,TRBJ2-1,TRBV7-3,.,CASSLTGGWYNEQFF,TGTGCCAGCAGCTTAACCGGGGGATGGTACAATGAGCAGTTCTTC
.,TRBJ2-1,TRBV5-1,.,CASSLGAGYNEQFF,TGCGCCAGCAGCTTGGGGGCCGGATACAATGAGCAGTTCTTC
.,TRBJ1-2,TRBV6-5,TRBD1,CASSGGDRANYGYTF,TGTGCCAGCAGCGGAGGCGACAGGGCCAACTATGGCTACACCTTC
.,TRBJ2-3,TRBV11-3,.,CASSLGRVTDTQYF,TGTGCCAGCAGCTTAGGCAGGGTCACAGATACGCAGTATTTT
.,TRBJ1-6,TRBV11-2,TRBD1,CASSLSGQGKSPLHF,TGTGCCAGCAGCTTATCGGGACAGGGTAAATCACCCCTCCACTTT
.,TRBJ2-6,TRBV11-2,TRBD1,CASSETHRGRAGANVLTF,TGTGCCAGCAGCGAAACCCACAGGGGAAGGGCTGGGGCCAACGTCCTGACTTTC
.,TRBJ1-1,TRBV6-6,.,CASSYSVNTEAFF,TGTGCCAGCAGTTACTCGGTGAACACTGAAGCTTTCTTT